The 29 T cell receptor beta chains below all came from one sample that was sequenced in a study of control samples from healthy donors and cancer patients. Clones were read by immunoSEQ multiplex PCR, and TCRdb kept only the in-frame ones, dropping some. The repertoire includes 170,000 or so clones, approximately 91% of them detected once, and around 2% sits in the top ten. Input material: blood. These receptors all come from a woman aged 40 to 50 in good health.

The chain has TRBV29-1 and TRBJ2-7, with unresolved D. Germline V gene data show CDR1 as SQVTM and CDR2 as ANQGSEA. The CDR3 totals 13 residues. The V end was cut by 4 bases, the J end by 5 bases, with 15 bases between. The CDR3 spells CSVGGRLGNEQYF. The DNA for the CDR3 is TGCAGCGTTGGGGGTCGCCTCGGAAACGAGCAGTACTTC.

V gene TRBV19 combines with J gene TRBJ2-3; 7 positions match TRBD2. The CDR3 totals 14 residues. Per the germline V gene, CDR1 is LNHDA and CDR2 is SQIVND (reference sequence). V was pared by 2 bases and J by 1 base, with 0 bases of the junction left unmatched. CDR3 nucleotides: TGTGCCAGTAGTATACGGGGGGGCACAGATACGCAGTATTTT. This encodes CASSIRGGTDTQYF.

The rearrangement uses TRBV11-2 and TRBJ2-5, with 9 bases aligning to TRBD1. Per germline, CDR1 SGHAT and CDR2 FQNNGV. The CDR3 sequence is 15 residues long. V gave up 2 bases and J gave up 5 bases; unmatched junction bases: 6. DNA of the CDR3: TGTGCCAGCAGCTTAAACAGGGGGCGAAGTGAGACCCAGTACTTC. Its translation: CASSLNRGRSETQYF.

The chain links TRBV19 to TRBJ1-2; TRBD1 matches 11 bases. V lost 7 bases to trimming and J lost 6 bases; unmatched junction nucleotides: 10. The CDR3 is 15 amino acids. The germline CDR1 and CDR2 sequences are LNHDA and SQIVND (reference sequence). This CDR3 reads CASTPGQGAHHGYTF. CDR3 nucleotides: TGTGCCAGTACCCCCGGACAGGGGGCGCACCATGGCTACACCTTC.

The rearrangement uses TRBV18 and TRBJ2-7; unclear D gene. Trimming pared 3 bases from V and 1 base from J, leaving 10 bases between. Germline CDR1 KGHSH, CDR2 LQKENI. The length of the CDR3 is 14 residues. In nucleotides, the CDR3 is TGTGCCAGCTCACCCCGCAGGCCTTCCTACGAGCAGTACTTC. Its protein is CASSPRRPSYEQYF.

The chain couples TRBV12-5 to TRBJ1-2, with D perhaps matching TRBD1 (5 bases). The CDR3 is 15 residues long. V was pared by 5 bases and J by 2 bases, with 15 bases between. From germline, CDR1 is LGHNT and CDR2 FRNRAP. CDR3 in amino acids: CASGPMGLLNYGYTF. CDR3 coding DNA: TGTGCTAGTGGTCCAATGGGACTGCTCAACTATGGCTACACCTTC.

This clone appeared a few times. One end of the junction varies from germline; a read error may be responsible. The gene calls are TRBV20-1 and TRBJ2-7; D remains unclear. Per the germline V gene, CDR1 is DFQATT and CDR2 is SNEGSKA (reference sequence). The CDR3 length is 11 residues. CDR3 loop: CSARDVQTIGF. The CDR3, as DNA: TGCAGTGCTAGAGATGTCCAGACCATCGGCTTC.

J is TRBJ2-7 and V is TRBV11-2; 8 bases agree with TRBD2. The CDR3 runs 15 residues. Germline CDR1 and CDR2: SGHAT and FQNNGV. V shed 4 bases, J shed 4 bases, and the junction held 9 bases outside the gene matches. The CDR3 DNA is TGTGCCAGCAGCTCCCGGGGAGCGGGGGCTTACGAGCAGTACTTC. It yields the protein CASSSRGAGAYEQYF. Using reference TRBV11-2 and TRBJ2-7 for the parts outside the CDR3, the full variable domain is EAGVAQSPRYKIIEKRQSVAFWCNPISGHATLYWYQQILGQGPKLLIQFQNNGVVDDSQLPKDRFSAERLKGVDSTLKIQPAKLEDSAVYLCASSSRGAGAYEQYFGPGTRLTVT.

In nucleotides, the CDR3 is TGCGCCAGCAGCTTGACCTACGAGCAGTACTTC. The encoded protein is CASSLTYEQYF. The V and J genes are TRBV5-1 and TRBJ2-7; D is uncertain. The CDR3 length is 11 residues. V was shortened by 1 base and J by 2 bases, with 1 base between the two germline ends. The germline V gene encodes CDR1 SGHRS and CDR2 YFSETQ.

The chain carries TRBV9 and TRBJ2-2, with TRBD1 as a possible D gene (6 bases). Germline V gene lookup returns CDR1 SGDLS and CDR2 YYNGEE. CDR3 size: 16 residues. V lost 3 bases, J lost 3 bases, and 15 bases lay in between. The CDR3 DNA follows: TGTGCCAGCAGCGGAACAGGGAACCCCCACACCGGGGAGCTGTTTTTT. Its protein is CASSGTGNPHTGELFF.

This chain uses TRBV7-8 with TRBJ2-7; TRBD2 matches 8 bases. The trim removed 4 bases at V and 0 bases at J, leaving 11 bases unmatched. The CDR3 has 17 residues. Germline CDR1 reads SGHVS; CDR2 reads FQNEAQ. The CDR3 here is CASSSGLIAGSSYEQYF. CDR3 DNA sequence: TGTGCCAGCAGCTCCGGCCTGATAGCGGGGAGCTCCTACGAGCAGTACTTC.

This clone appeared a single time. The chain joins TRBV5-6 to TRBJ2-7; 8 bases map to TRBD2. Per germline, CDR1 SGHDT and CDR2 YYEEEE. This CDR3 spans 19 amino acids. V was clipped by 3 bases and J by 0 bases; unmatched bases: 17. CDR3 sequence (DNA): TGTGCCAGCAGCTCCACAACCCTGACACTAGCGGCAGACTCCTACGAGCAGTACTTC. Translated: CASSSTTLTLAADSYEQYF.

CDR3 DNA: TGCGCCAGCAGCCCCGGATGGGATGATCAGCCCCAGCATTTT. Amino acid sequence: CASSPGWDDQPQHF. The V and J genes are TRBV5-1 and TRBJ1-5; D uncertain. CDR3 size: 14 residues. Trimming took off 4 bases at V and 5 bases at J, with 13 bases between the two ends. CDR1 is SGHRS, CDR2 YFSETQ, per germline.

This rearrangement joins TRBV9 to TRBJ2-1; 8 bases match TRBD2. There are 17 residues in the CDR3. J lost 7 bases, V lost 0 bases, and 12 bases had no gene match. Germline V lookup: CDR1 SGDLS, CDR2 YYNGEE. The DNA for the CDR3 is TGTGCCAGCAGCGTAGGCCGTACGGGGGGGTGGTTTAATGAGCAGTTCTTC. Residues: CASSVGRTGGWFNEQFF. Together with reference TRBV9 and TRBJ2-1, the CDR3 gives the full variable domain: DSGVTQTPKHLITATGQRVTLRCSPRSGDLSVYWYQQSLDQGLQFLIQYYNGEERAKGNILERFSAQQFPDLHSELNLSSLELGDSALYFCASSVGRTGGWFNEQFFGPGTRLTVL.

This clone occurred once. This chain connects TRBV13 to TRBJ1-5; D remains unclear. The CDR3 covers 13 residues. Trimming took 3 bases from V and 1 from J, leaving 4 bases between them. Germline CDR1 PRHDT, CDR2 FYEKMQ (reference sequence). The CDR3 loop reads CASSFGSNQPQHF. The CDR3 DNA follows: TGTGCCAGCAGCTTCGGCAGCAATCAGCCCCAGCATTTT.

The gene calls are TRBV5-6 and TRBJ1-2; no firm D call. Trimming shortened V by 0 bases and J by 6 bases, and 12 bases separated the two germline ends. CDR1 SGHDT and CDR2 YYEEEE come from the germline V gene. The CDR3 contains 14 residues. The CDR3 loop reads CASSLAEAANGYTF. The CDR3 DNA sequence: TGTGCCAGCAGCTTGGCCGAGGCGGCTAATGGCTACACCTTC.

The rearrangement joins TRBV7-2 to TRBJ2-3; unclear D gene. CDR1 SGHTA and CDR2 FQGNSA come from the germline V gene. The length of the CDR3 is 13 residues. Trimming removed 6 bases at V and 0 bases at J, with 7 bases between. The CDR3: CASRAASTDTQYF. The CDR3 nucleotides read TGTGCCAGCAGAGCCGCAAGCACAGATACGCAGTATTTT.

V and J are TRBV10-3 and TRBJ1-4; tentative D call: TRBD1 (5 bases). The germline CDR1 and CDR2 sequences are ENHRY and SYGVKD. The V gene lost 0 bases and the J gene lost 8 bases, with 10 bases spanning the gap. This CDR3 region has 14 residues. CDR3 bases: TGTGCCATCAGTGAGTCCGGGGGACGGGAAAAACTGTTTTTT. It encodes CAISESGGREKLFF.

This chain links TRBV7-8 with TRBJ2-2; TRBD1 matches 7 bases. CDR3 length: 16 amino acids. J was trimmed by 5 bases and V by 4 bases; bases with no gene match: 10. Germline V gene sequence: CDR1 SGHVS, CDR2 FQNEAQ. The CDR3 region has the DNA TGTGCCAGCAGCTCGTACAGGGGTCCCGTTACCGGGGAGCTGTTTTTT. Amino acid sequence: CASSSYRGPVTGELFF. Full variable domain (missing parts from reference TRBV7-8 and TRBJ2-2): GAGVSQSPRYKVAKRGQDVALRCDPISGHVSLFWYQQALGQGPEFLTYFQNEAQLDKSGLPSDRFFAERPEGSVSTLKIQRTQQEDSAVYLCASSSYRGPVTGELFFGEGSRLTVL.

The V call is TRBV7-2, the J call TRBJ1-1; 7 bases are shared with TRBD1. Germline loops: CDR1 SGHTA, CDR2 FQGNSA. This CDR3 is 15 amino acids long. J lost 1 base, V lost 3 bases, and 5 bases had no gene match. CDR3 amino acids: CASSFTGVKNTEAFF. CDR3 nucleotide sequence: TGTGCCAGCAGCTTCACAGGGGTGAAGAACACTGAAGCTTTCTTT.

The genes are TRBV6-1 and TRBJ1-2, with unresolved D. Germline-derived CDR1 and CDR2 are MNHNS and SASEGT. This CDR3 is built from 12 residues. V lost 3 bases to trimming and J lost 8 bases, with 10 bases between them. The CDR3 DNA follows: TGTGCCAGCAGTGAGCCATTTGGCGGCTACACCTTC. Its protein is CASSEPFGGYTF.

This chain joins TRBV6-5 and TRBJ2-2; 8 positions agree with TRBD2. Germline assignment: CDR1 MNHEY and CDR2 SVGAGI. The CDR3 extends over 15 amino acids. Germline trimming cut 6 bases from V and 3 bases from J; bases unmatched to any gene: 6. The CDR3 sequence: CASRPGLEDTGELFF. The CDR3 DNA sequence: TGTGCCAGCAGACCGGGACTAGAGGACACCGGGGAGCTGTTTTTT.

This chain connects TRBV29-1 to TRBJ1-2; TRBD1 agrees at 7 bases. Germline assignment: CDR1 SQVTM and CDR2 ANQGSEA. The V and J ends lost 2 bases and 4 bases, in that order; junction bases with no gene match: 1. The CDR3 totals 12 residues. In DNA form, the CDR3 reads TGCAGCGTTGAACAGGGGGGCTATGGCTACACCTTC. It is translated as CSVEQGGYGYTF.

The chain combines TRBV4-1 with TRBJ2-7, with 11 nucleotides matching TRBD1. The V gene's germline CDR1 is MGHRA and CDR2 YSYEKL. The CDR3 totals 19 residues. The ends lost 2 bases at V and 3 bases at J; junction bases unmatched: 15. CDR3 amino acids: CASSQKLLGGGTGGYEQYF. The CDR3 DNA follows: TGCGCCAGCAGCCAAAAGCTTTTGGGTGGCGGGACAGGGGGCTACGAGCAGTACTTC.

This clone was seen a single time. The rearrangement joins TRBV10-3 to TRBJ1-2; possible D gene TRBD1, 6 bases. From germline, CDR1 is ENHRY and CDR2 SYGVKD. The V end was cut by 4 bases, the J end by 4 bases, with 13 bases between. The CDR3 is made up of 14 amino acids. In nucleotides, the CDR3 is TGTGCCATCAGTGGGAAGGGGGGATCCTATGGCTACACCTTC. Amino acids: CAISGKGGSYGYTF.

This rearrangement joins TRBV10-3 to TRBJ2-3; D is ambiguous. Between the trimmed V and J ends, which lost 4 bases and 2 bases, there was a span of 10 bases. CDR1 ENHRY and CDR2 SYGVKD come from the germline V gene. The length of the CDR3 is 14 residues. The CDR3 DNA is TGTGCCATCAGTGGATACTCCCTCACAGATACGCAGTATTTT. Amino acid sequence: CAISGYSLTDTQYF.

Only one count was recorded for this clone. The gene calls are TRBV4-1 and TRBJ2-7; D is possibly TRBD2 (6 bases). Trimming stripped 0 bases from V and 1 base from J, with 13 bases between. From germline, CDR1 is MGHRA and CDR2 YSYEKL. CDR3 length: 16 amino acids. The CDR3 sequence: CASSQEEAGISYEQYF. The CDR3 DNA reads TGCGCCAGCAGCCAAGAAGAGGCGGGGATATCCTACGAGCAGTACTTC.

In this sample, this clone turned up once. The chain employs TRBV25-1 and TRBJ1-2; D is ambiguous. Trimming removed 10 bases at V and 5 bases at J, with 11 bases between. Germline V gene lookup returns CDR1 MGHDK and CDR2 SYGVNS. This CDR3 comprises 11 residues. The CDR3 spells CATKAGYGYTF. The CDR3 nucleotides read TGTGCCACCAAAGCAGGTTATGGCTACACCTTC.

The rearrangement uses TRBV27 and TRBJ1-5; D gene ambiguous. V lost 4 bases and J lost 6, with 1 base in between. CDR1 MNHEY and CDR2 SMNVEV come from the germline V gene (reference sequence). The CDR3 has 10 residues. As DNA, the CDR3 is TGTGCCAGCAGTTCTCAGCCCCAGCATTTT. Its protein product is CASSSQPQHF.